Given below is one T cell receptor beta chain in context. Method: immunoSEQ multiplex PCR; TCRdb's copy keeps in-frame clones and lacks some. The sample shows about 23,000 clones, 85% to 95% of them seen only once. These data come from a study of preoperative IRX-2 immunotherapy in early breast cancer. Documented treatment: preoperative locoregional IRX-2 cytokine immunotherapy. Patients received preoperative, locoregional IRX-2 cytokine immunotherapy in a phase Ib study. Germline V lookup: CDR1 MDHEN, CDR2 SYDVKM. After removal of 8 bases from V and 4 bases from J, the junction contained 2 bases not matched to a gene. The CDR3 has 13 amino acids.

The receptor was isolated from a human donor with breast cancer. The V gene is TRBV28, the J gene TRBJ2-7, with TRBD2 identical over 13 bases. The sample consisted of tumor tissue, taken after IRX-2 immunotherapy. The CDR3 DNA follows: TGTGCCAGCTCGACTAGCGGGAGGTACGAGCAGTACTTC. It is translated as CASSTSGRYEQYF.